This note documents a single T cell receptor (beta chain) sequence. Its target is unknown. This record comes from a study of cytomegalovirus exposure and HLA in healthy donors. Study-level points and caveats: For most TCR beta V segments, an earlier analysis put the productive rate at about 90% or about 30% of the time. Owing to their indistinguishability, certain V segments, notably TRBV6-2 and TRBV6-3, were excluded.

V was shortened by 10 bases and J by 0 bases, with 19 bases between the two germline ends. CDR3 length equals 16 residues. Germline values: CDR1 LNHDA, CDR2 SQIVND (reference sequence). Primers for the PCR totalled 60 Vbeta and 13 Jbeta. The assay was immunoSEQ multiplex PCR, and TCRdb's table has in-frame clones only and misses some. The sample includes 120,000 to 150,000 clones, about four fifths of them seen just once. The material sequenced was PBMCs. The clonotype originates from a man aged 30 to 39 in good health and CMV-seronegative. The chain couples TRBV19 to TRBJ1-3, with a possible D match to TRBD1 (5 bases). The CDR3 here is CATLNGGRGSGNTIYF. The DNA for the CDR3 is TGTGCCACCCTCAATGGGGGGAGAGGCTCTGGAAACACCATATATTTT.